This T cell receptor beta chain is from a study of T-cell memory formation after mild COVID-19. Constant-segment primers were used for 5'RACE, and the resulting TCR alpha and TCR beta cDNA libraries carried sample barcodes and UMIs. A single record per CDR3 protein comes from TCRdb applying MiXCR to the 5' RACE reads. The data contain roughly 340,000 distinct CDR3 sequences, 15% to 20% of them singletons. What was sequenced was PBMCs or a T cell subset sorted from them (not recorded which). This clonotype was sampled from a man aged 18-30 years who had mild COVID-19 (a few samples of this study predate the infection). Cell type and time point are not known.

The CDR3 spells CASSRSRAEAFF. The CDR3 nucleotides read TGTGCCAGCAGCCGAAGTCGGGCTGAAGCTTTCTTT. The chain couples TRBV5-6 to TRBJ1-1; D is unresolved. The CDR3 loop spans 12 amino acids. Germline V gene sequence: CDR1 SGHDT, CDR2 YYEEEE. Trimming removed 4 bases at V and 6 bases at J, with 10 bases between.